The next 6 T cell receptor beta chains were all read from a single sample in a study of T cells after yellow fever vaccination. A single record per CDR3 protein comes from TCRdb applying MiXCR to the 5' RACE reads. This table has some 110,000 distinct CDR3 sequences, 8.4% appearing once. Here the sequenced sample was CD8+ T cells sorted from PBMCs, taken 45 days after the yellow fever booster vaccination. The source of these receptors is a young man who received the YFV17D yellow fever vaccine.

This clonotype came up many times. The chain links TRBV5-4 to TRBJ2-7, with TRBD2 matching 10 bases. With V trimmed by 4 bases and J by 3 bases, 7 bases remained unmatched. The CDR3 runs 15 residues. CDR1 and CDR2 (germline): SGHNT, YYREEE (reference sequence). CDR3 in DNA: TGTGCCAGCAGCCCCGAACTAGCGGGAAGCTACGAGCAGTACTTC. Protein sequence: CASSPELAGSYEQYF.

This clonotype was counted at least ten times. J is TRBJ1-2 and V is TRBV12-3 or TRBV12-4, with no clear D. The CDR3 is made up of 16 amino acids. The ends were cut back, 3 bases at V and 1 base at J, with 15 bases in the middle. The CDR3 DNA follows: TGTGCCAGCAGTTTCGGGCTGACAAAACATAACTATGGCTACACCTTC. Translating gives CASSFGLTKHNYGYTF.

A few counts support this clonotype. The chain combines TRBV15 with TRBJ2-7; no reliable D call. V lost 5 bases and J 2 bases, leaving 10 bases between the germline ends. This CDR3 has 13 amino acids. Germline lookup yields CDR1 LNHNV and CDR2 YYDKDF (reference sequence). CDR3 nucleotide sequence: TGTGCCACCAGCCGTTCTTGGACCTACGAGCAGTACTTC. Its protein product is CATSRSWTYEQYF.

This clonotype was observed many times. The chain employs TRBV27 and TRBJ2-5; TRBD2 might be the D (5 bases). In germline, CDR1 is MNHEY, CDR2 SMNVEV (reference sequence). The CDR3 loop spans 14 amino acids. The ends were cut back, 2 bases at V and 4 bases at J, with 11 bases in the middle. The CDR3 spells CASSLRLFPETQYF. The CDR3 DNA reads TGTGCCAGCAGTTTACGACTATTCCCAGAGACCCAGTACTTC.

This clonotype was seen a handful of times. The chain couples TRBV7-9 to TRBJ2-7; TRBD1 matches 7 bases. Trimming at V came to 6 bases and at J to 3 bases, leaving 11 bases not matched to a gene. Germline values: CDR1 SEHNR, CDR2 FQNEAQ (reference sequence). The CDR3 loop spans 15 amino acids. DNA of the CDR3: TGTGCCAGCAGGTCGACCAGGGGGAGCCTCTACGAGCAGTACTTC. It yields the protein CASRSTRGSLYEQYF.

This clonotype has ten or more counts. The rearrangement joins TRBV7-2 to TRBJ2-3; 9 bases are shared with TRBD1. V lost 4 bases to trimming and J lost 6 bases; unmatched junction nucleotides: 8. This CDR3 spans 15 amino acids. The germline gives CDR1 SGHTA, CDR2 FQGNSA. The CDR3 here is CASSYPGQGDDTQYF. The CDR3 DNA follows: TGTGCCAGCAGCTACCCGGGACAGGGAGACGATACGCAGTATTTT.